One sample yielded the 2 T cell receptor beta chains listed below, sequenced in a study of blood T cell repertoires in COVID-19. Sequencing used immunoSEQ multiplex PCR; TCRdb keeps in-frame clones, though not all of them. The sample lists about 74,000 clones; more than 90% were seen once. The sequencing input was peripheral blood. The receptors originated from a human donor in a cohort sampled during active COVID-19.

This chain links TRBV6-2 or TRBV6-3 with TRBJ2-7; TRBD2 matches at 8 bases. Trimming at V came to 0 bases and at J to 7 bases, leaving 11 bases not matched to a gene. Per the germline V gene, CDR1 is MNHEY and CDR2 is SVGEGT. The CDR3 covers 16 residues. The chain's CDR3 is CASSYSDLAGLWEQYF. The CDR3 DNA is TGTGCCAGCAGTTACTCTGATCTAGCGGGTCTGTGGGAGCAGTACTTC.

This clone turned up a few times. The chain combines TRBV5-4 with TRBJ1-3, with D perhaps TRBD1 (5 bases). Germline loops: CDR1 SGHNT, CDR2 YYREEE (reference sequence). The CDR3 spans 14 residues. V dropped 3 bases and J dropped 4 bases, with 11 bases sitting between them. The CDR3 nucleotides read TGTGCCAGCAGCTCCAGGGTAGGCGGAAACACCATATATTTT. Translating it yields CASSSRVGGNTIYF.